The 32 T cell receptor beta chains presented below share a single source sample, sequenced in a study of monozygotic twins with cystic fibrosis. The table came from immunoSEQ multiplex PCR; TCRdb's copy has only in-frame clones and leaves some out. Found here are 12,000 to 15,000 clones, nearly 99% of them singletons; the top ten hold 0.41%. The specimen sequenced was blood. The receptors derive from a girl between 2 and 10 years old with cystic fibrosis.

This chain connects TRBV28 to TRBJ1-3; no definite D call. V was cut by 2 bases and J by 4 bases, with 3 bases left in between. Germline CDR1 is MDHEN and CDR2 is SYDVKM. The CDR3 spans 12 residues. CDR3 region: CASSLQGNTIYF. DNA of the CDR3: TGTGCCAGCAGTTTACAGGGAAACACCATATATTTT.

V gene TRBV7-9 combines with J gene TRBJ1-2; no definite D call. The CDR3 sequence is 11 residues long. CDR1 SEHNR and CDR2 FQNEAQ come from the germline V gene (reference sequence). V was clipped by 1 base and J by 6 bases, with 3 bases between them. CDR3 region: CASSLGDGYTF. For the CDR3, the DNA is TGTGCCAGCAGCTTAGGGGATGGCTACACCTTC.

This sequence joins TRBV2 and TRBJ1-1; D perhaps matches TRBD1 (6 bases). The CDR3 runs 14 residues. In germline, CDR1 is SNHLY, CDR2 FYNNEI. Trimming removed 5 bases at V and 1 base at J, with 11 bases between. The CDR3 coding sequence is TGTGCCAGCAGTTATCGAGGGGGGAACACTGAAGCTTTCTTT. Translation gives CASSYRGGNTEAFF. Using reference TRBV2 and TRBJ1-1 for the parts outside the CDR3, the full variable domain is EPEVTQTPSHQVTQMGQEVILRCVPISNHLYFYWYRQILGQKVEFLVSFYNNEISEKSEIFDDQFSVERPDGSNFTLKIRSTKLEDSAMYFCASSYRGGNTEAFFGQGTRLTVV.

The CDR3 sequence is CAWSGGGLSYGYTF. CDR3 DNA sequence: TGTGCCTGGAGTGGGGGAGGACTATCCTATGGCTACACCTTC. The chain uses TRBV30 and TRBJ1-2; D gene ambiguous. This CDR3 is built from 14 residues. Trimming shortened V by 1 base and J by 4 bases, and 13 bases separated the two germline ends. Looked up from germline, CDR1 is GTSNPN and CDR2 is SVGIG (reference sequence). The variable domain in full, completed from reference TRBV30 and TRBJ1-2, reads SQTIHQWPATLVQPVGSPLSLECTVEGTSNPNLYWYRQAAGRGLQLLFYSVGIGQISSEVPQNLSASRPQDRQFILSSKKLLLSDSGFYLCAWSGGGLSYGYTFGSGTRLTVV.

The V and J genes are TRBV2 and TRBJ1-1, with TRBD1 as a possible D gene (6 bases). Trimming stripped 8 bases from V and 4 bases from J, with 20 bases between. CDR1 is SNHLY and CDR2 is FYNNEI in the germline V gene. The CDR3 totals 15 residues. CDR3 amino acids: CASEYYGGGGTEAFF. The CDR3 DNA is TGTGCCAGCGAGTACTACGGTGGAGGGGGCACTGAAGCTTTCTTT.

The J gene is TRBJ2-5, the V gene TRBV5-1, with D perhaps TRBD1 or TRBD2 (5 bases each). The CDR3 has 14 amino acids. V was pared by 3 bases and J by 5 bases, with 14 bases between. CDR1 and CDR2 (germline): SGHRS, YFSETQ. The CDR3 DNA reads TGCGCCAGCAGCTCCCGAGGGGTGCGGGAGACCCAGTACTTC. Translation: CASSSRGVRETQYF.

The genes are TRBV6-4 and TRBJ2-7; D uncertain. Per the germline V gene, CDR1 is MRHNA and CDR2 is SNTAGT. The CDR3 totals 13 residues. CDR3: CAPPRTREDEQYF. As DNA, the CDR3 is TGTGCTCCTCCGAGAACTCGTGAGGACGAGCAGTACTTC.

The J gene is TRBJ2-7, the V gene TRBV27; a possible D gene is TRBD1 (6 bases). CDR1 and CDR2 (germline): MNHEY, SMNVEV (reference sequence). The CDR3 runs 14 residues. Trimming pared 3 bases from V and 2 bases from J, leaving 11 bases between. CDR3 protein: CASSFRDTAYEQYF. The DNA of the CDR3 is TGTGCCAGCAGTTTCCGGGACACCGCCTACGAGCAGTACTTC.

This clone appeared once. The chain joins TRBV9 to TRBJ2-1; perhaps TRBD2 as D (5 bases). The CDR3 extends over 14 amino acids. V lost 0 bases and J lost 6, with 10 bases in between. Germline V CDR1 and CDR2: SGDLS, YYNGEE. CDR3 protein: CASSVALAPNEQFF. CDR3 bases: TGTGCCAGCAGCGTAGCTCTAGCCCCCAATGAGCAGTTCTTC.

The genes are TRBV11-2 and TRBJ2-7, with 7 nucleotides matching TRBD2. The J segment lost 2 bases and the V segment lost 5 bases, leaving 6 bases of the junction unmatched. Germline V gene data show CDR1 as SGHAT and CDR2 as FQNNGV. The CDR3 consists of 14 residues. The CDR3, as DNA: TGTGCCAGCAGCGCGCGGGGGTTAACCTACGAGCAGTACTTC. This sequence encodes CASSARGLTYEQYF.

J is TRBJ1-1 and V is TRBV19, with 9 bases aligning to TRBD1. With 5 bases clipped from V and 3 bases from J, the junction kept 4 bases outside the gene matches. The CDR3 totals 14 residues. Per the germline V gene, CDR1 is LNHDA and CDR2 is SQIVND (reference sequence). The CDR3 spells CASSQQGAHTEAFF. DNA of the CDR3: TGTGCCAGTAGTCAACAGGGGGCGCACACTGAAGCTTTCTTT.

The chain is built from TRBV11-2 and TRBJ2-1, with D perhaps TRBD2 (6 bases). CDR1 is SGHAT, CDR2 FQNNGV, per germline. The CDR3 consists of 15 residues. The V end lost 0 bases, the J end lost 10 bases, and 16 bases lay between the germline ends. CDR3 region: CASSLDVPVGREQFF. CDR3 coding DNA: TGTGCCAGCAGCTTAGACGTACCGGTGGGGAGGGAGCAGTTCTTC.

V usage is TRBV9 and J usage is TRBJ1-1; 9 nucleotides align to TRBD1. J gave up 5 bases and V 4 bases, and 3 bases lay outside the gene matches. Germline CDR1 and CDR2: SGDLS and YYNGEE. CDR3 size: 13 residues. The CDR3 is CASSPGQGTEAFF. The CDR3 DNA reads as TGTGCCAGCAGCCCGGGACAGGGAACTGAAGCTTTCTTT.

The V call is TRBV28, the J call TRBJ1-5, with D tentatively TRBD1 (5 bases). This CDR3 is 13 amino acids long. Trimming removed 5 bases at V and 6 bases at J, with 11 bases between. CDR1 is MDHEN and CDR2 is SYDVKM in the germline V gene. CDR3 region: CASSGGGVQPQHF. The CDR3, as DNA: TGTGCCAGCAGTGGTGGGGGGGTTCAGCCCCAGCATTTT.

This clone appeared once. The chain combines TRBV6-6 with TRBJ2-2, with a tentative D call TRBD2 (6 bases). The CDR3 is made up of 15 amino acids. V was trimmed by 4 bases and J by 2 bases, leaving 11 bases between them. Germline CDR1 and CDR2: MNHNY and SVGAGI (reference sequence). The CDR3 DNA reads TGTGCCAGCAGTTTCACCGGGACTAACACCGGGGAGCTGTTTTTT. Protein: CASSFTGTNTGELFF.

This rearrangement joins TRBV27 to TRBJ2-7; perhaps TRBD1 as D (5 bases). This CDR3 contains 17 residues. Between the trimmed V and J ends, which lost 6 bases and 6 bases, there was a span of 27 bases. Germline V gene sequence: CDR1 MNHEY, CDR2 SMNVEV (reference sequence). The CDR3 DNA reads as TGTGCCAGCAGCCCACTCAGGGTATTGATTCTGGGCCGCGAGCAGTACTTC. Translated, it gives CASSPLRVLILGREQYF.

V gene TRBV4-2 combines with J gene TRBJ2-1; D is unresolved. CDR1 and CDR2 from the germline V gene are LGHNA and YNFKEQ. The length of the CDR3 is 13 residues. V lost 1 base, J lost 7 bases, and 8 bases lay in between. The CDR3 loop reads CASSQVHPNEQFF. The CDR3 DNA reads as TGTGCCAGCAGCCAAGTCCATCCTAATGAGCAGTTCTTC.

The CDR3 region has the DNA TGCAGCGTTGAGTACAGGGTGCAGGGTGGCTACACCTTC. Its protein is CSVEYRVQGGYTF. The chain couples TRBV29-1 to TRBJ1-2; TRBD1 might be the D (6 bases). The CDR3 is 13 residues long. V dropped 3 bases and J dropped 7 bases, with 15 bases sitting between them. Germline CDR1 is SQVTM and CDR2 is ANQGSEA.

The chain couples TRBV10-3 to TRBJ2-2, with a weak D call TRBD1 (6 bases). Germline lookup yields CDR1 ENHRY and CDR2 SYGVKD. The germline V and J ends were trimmed by 7 bases and 0 bases, with 9 bases remaining between them. The CDR3 runs to 14 residues. The CDR3 DNA sequence: TGTGCCATCAATACAGGGCCGAACACCGGGGAGCTGTTTTTT. Translating it yields CAINTGPNTGELFF.

The chain combines TRBV7-9 with TRBJ2-1; D gene ambiguous. Trimming removed 10 bases from V and 5 bases from J, with 18 bases in between. CDR3 length: 14 residues. The germline V gene has CDR1 SEHNR and CDR2 FQNEAQ (reference sequence). The CDR3 DNA reads as TGTGCCAAGGCAGGCTTACCCCCAGACAATGAGCAGTTCTTC. It codes for CAKAGLPPDNEQFF.

This clone was detected only once. The CDR3 coding sequence is TGCGCCAGCAGCTTGGGTGTCGGGTCGAGGGCTCGGTGGGAGCAGTACTTC. It codes for CASSLGVGSRARWEQYF. The rearrangement links TRBV5-1 to TRBJ2-7, with a possible D match to TRBD2 (5 bases). The germline V and J ends were trimmed by 0 bases and 7 bases, with 23 bases remaining between them. The CDR3 has 17 amino acids. Germline CDR1 is SGHRS and CDR2 is YFSETQ.

This chain joins TRBV6-1 and TRBJ2-3; a possible D gene is TRBD1 (6 bases). The CDR3 covers 16 residues. Trimming removed 2 bases from V and 5 bases from J, with 17 bases in between. Germline CDR1 is MNHNS and CDR2 is SASEGT. CDR3 region: CASSERGQIQRDTQYF. The CDR3 bases are TGTGCCAGCAGTGAAAGGGGACAAATTCAGAGAGATACGCAGTATTTT.

This chain joins TRBV30 and TRBJ2-7; 7 nucleotides align to TRBD2. V was clipped by 5 bases and J by 5 bases; unmatched bases: 12. There are 14 residues in the CDR3. Germline values: CDR1 GTSNPN, CDR2 SVGIG (reference sequence). DNA of the CDR3: TGTGCCTGGGGGGGGGAGCAGGTTCCTAACGAGCAGTACTTC. It encodes CAWGGEQVPNEQYF.

The V call is TRBV29-1, the J call TRBJ1-1; D uncertain. V was clipped by 0 bases and J by 2 bases, with 7 bases between them. Germline lookup yields CDR1 SQVTM and CDR2 ANQGSEA. The CDR3 has 13 amino acids. The CDR3, as DNA: TGCAGCGTTGAAGACGCACCAAACACTGAAGCTTTCTTT. Translating it yields CSVEDAPNTEAFF. Together with reference TRBV29-1 and TRBJ1-1, the CDR3 gives the full variable domain: SAVISQKPSRDICQRGTSLTIQCQVDSQVTMMFWYRQQPGQSLTLIATANQGSEATYESGFVIDKFPISRPNLTFSTLTVSNMSPEDSSIYLCSVEDAPNTEAFFGQGTRLTVV.

The chain has TRBV2 and TRBJ1-5; perhaps TRBD1 as D (5 bases). The V end was cut by 4 bases, the J end by 4 bases, with 14 bases between. CDR3 length equals 15 residues. Germline-derived CDR1 and CDR2 are SNHLY and FYNNEI. The CDR3: CASSADSLLNQPQHF. CDR3 in DNA: TGTGCCAGCAGTGCAGACAGCCTCCTTAATCAGCCCCAGCATTTT. Full variable domain (missing parts from reference TRBV2 and TRBJ1-5): EPEVTQTPSHQVTQMGQEVILRCVPISNHLYFYWYRQILGQKVEFLVSFYNNEISEKSEIFDDQFSVERPDGSNFTLKIRSTKLEDSAMYFCASSADSLLNQPQHFGDGTRLSIL.

The rearrangement uses TRBV7-9 and TRBJ2-7; 7 bases map to TRBD1. The germline V gene has CDR1 SEHNR and CDR2 FQNEAQ (reference sequence). This CDR3 spans 15 amino acids. Germline trimming cut 5 bases from V and 0 bases from J; bases unmatched to any gene: 7. The CDR3 sequence: CASSPGTVPSYEQYF. The DNA for the CDR3 is TGTGCCAGCAGCCCCGGGACAGTTCCCTCCTACGAGCAGTACTTC. The full variable domain, with the rest looked up from reference TRBV7-9 and TRBJ2-7, is DTGVSQNPRHKITKRGQNVTFRCDPISEHNRLYWYRQTLGQGPEFLTYFQNEAQLEKSRLLSDRFSAERPKGSFSTLEIQRTEQGDSAMYLCASSPGTVPSYEQYFGPGTRLTVT.

The CDR3 nucleotides are TGTGCCAGTAGTAGGAGTGGGACTAGCGGGAGAGGGGAGACCCAGTACTTC. Protein product: CASSRSGTSGRGETQYF. The V call is TRBV19, the J call TRBJ2-5; TRBD2 agrees at 14 bases. This CDR3 is built from 17 residues. Per germline, CDR1 LNHDA and CDR2 SQIVND (reference sequence). Germline trimming cut 4 bases from V and 5 bases from J; bases unmatched to any gene: 9.

The J gene is TRBJ1-1, the V gene TRBV7-2; unclear D gene. This CDR3 has 15 residues. Germline CDR1 SGHTA, CDR2 FQGNSA. V lost 1 base to trimming and J lost 6 bases, with 15 bases between them. CDR3 sequence reads: CASSLGAGLFAEAFF. CDR3 DNA: TGTGCCAGCAGCTTAGGAGCGGGTTTATTCGCTGAAGCTTTCTTT.

The J gene is TRBJ2-5, the V gene TRBV30; D ambiguous. Trimming shortened V by 0 bases and J by 5 bases, and 10 bases separated the two germline ends. This CDR3 is 13 amino acids long. Germline values: CDR1 GTSNPN, CDR2 SVGIG (reference sequence). CDR3 residues: CAWSVVDRETQYF. The CDR3 DNA sequence: TGTGCCTGGAGTGTAGTGGACCGGGAGACCCAGTACTTC. The full variable domain, with the rest looked up from reference TRBV30 and TRBJ2-5, is SQTIHQWPATLVQPVGSPLSLECTVEGTSNPNLYWYRQAAGRGLQLLFYSVGIGQISSEVPQNLSASRPQDRQFILSSKKLLLSDSGFYLCAWSVVDRETQYFGPGTRLLVL.

The chain is built from TRBV5-1 and TRBJ2-7, with D possibly matching TRBD1 (5 bases). The CDR3 consists of 14 residues. Trimming left V 0 bases short and J 6 bases short, with 13 bases between. CDR1 is SGHRS and CDR2 is YFSETQ in the germline V gene. In DNA, the CDR3 is TGCGCCAGCAGCTTGGAGTCAGGGCTCCCCGAGCAGTACTTC. It yields the protein CASSLESGLPEQYF. Together with reference TRBV5-1 and TRBJ2-7, the CDR3 gives the full variable domain: KAGVTQTPRYLIKTRGQQVTLSCSPISGHRSVSWYQQTPGQGLQFLFEYFSETQRNKGNFPGRFSGRQFSNSRSEMNVSTLELGDSALYLCASSLESGLPEQYFGPGTRLTVT.

This rearrangement joins TRBV6-1 to TRBJ1-5; 9 bases agree with TRBD1. The CDR3 covers 21 residues. The germline gives CDR1 MNHNS, CDR2 SASEGT. The ends lost 0 bases at V and 0 bases at J; junction bases unmatched: 15. The CDR3 DNA sequence: TGTGCCAGCAGTGAAGCGCGGTGGGACAGGGTGCGAGTTAGTAGCAATCAGCCCCAGCATTTT. It translates to CASSEARWDRVRVSSNQPQHF.

CDR3 sequence reads: CASSQGTSGLYEQYF. CDR3 nucleotide sequence: TGCGCCAGCAGCCAGGGGACTAGCGGACTCTACGAGCAGTACTTC. The genes are TRBV4-3 and TRBJ2-7; 11 bases are a match to TRBD2. CDR3 length: 15 residues. The ends lost 3 bases at V and 3 bases at J; junction bases unmatched: 4. Germline-derived CDR1 and CDR2 are LGHNA and YSLEER.